This T cell receptor (beta chain) was recorded in a study of identical twins. Study-wide results and caveats: Abundant cord blood beta clonotypes carried fewer insertions; memory repertoires showed none. Excess low generation probability was seen in twin-shared out-of-frame alpha sequences.

Template switching added a universal primer binding site, and final cDNA carried unique molecular identifiers. TCRdb itself ran the 5' RACE reads through MiXCR, one entry per CDR3 protein. This table has 700,000 or so distinct CDR3 sequences, over 8.5% appearing once. This CDR3 has 12 residues. Trimming removed 6 bases at V and 8 bases at J, with 11 bases between. In germline, CDR1 is LNHDA, CDR2 SQIVND (reference sequence). This clonotype was recorded a few times. Its cognate antigen is unknown. With no exceptions, donors were healthy Caucasians. Separately, the same data were catalogued under a study of yellow fever vaccine responses in identical twins.

The TCR was taken from a woman aged 18-29 years in good health. V gene TRBV19 combines with J gene TRBJ2-1, with D possibly being TRBD1 or TRBD2 (5 bases each). Specimen: PBMCs. CDR3 region: CASSEVGDEQFF. CDR3 DNA: TGTGCCAGTAGCGAAGTGGGGGATGAGCAGTTCTTC.